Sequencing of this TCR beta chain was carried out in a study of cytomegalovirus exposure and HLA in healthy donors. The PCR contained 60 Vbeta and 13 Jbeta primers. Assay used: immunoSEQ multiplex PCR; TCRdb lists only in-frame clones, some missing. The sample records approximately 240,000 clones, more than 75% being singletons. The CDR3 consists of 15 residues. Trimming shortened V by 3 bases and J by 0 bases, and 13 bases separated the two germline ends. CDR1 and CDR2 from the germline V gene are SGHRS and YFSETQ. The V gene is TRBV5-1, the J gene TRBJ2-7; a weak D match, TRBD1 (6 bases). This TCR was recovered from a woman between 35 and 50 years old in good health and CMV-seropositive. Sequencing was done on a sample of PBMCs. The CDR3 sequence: CASSYSQGLSYEQYF. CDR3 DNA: TGCGCCAGCAGCTACTCTCAGGGGCTCTCCTACGAGCAGTACTTC.